The present TCR beta chain was sequenced within a study of human thymus T cells. Points from the study as a whole: Related work showed strongly overlapping thymic repertoires across unrelated individuals. Apparent skewing of V and J gene usage characterized both thymic and blood repertoires.

Clones were read by immunoSEQ multiplex PCR, and TCRdb kept only the in-frame ones, dropping some. This sample has 70,000 to 75,000 clones, with 85% to 95% found just once. As concerns this clone: Its target is not known.

CDR1 GTSNPN and CDR2 SVGIG come from the germline V gene (reference sequence). The J segment lost 5 bases and the V segment lost 3 bases, leaving 16 bases of the junction unmatched. The CDR3 is 19 residues long. Resections were taken during corrective heart surgery, and the thymus tissue came from these. Having surgery to correct congenital heart defects, healthy Finnish infants acted as the donors. Sequenced sample: thymus tissue. The rearrangement uses TRBV30 and TRBJ2-1; TRBD2 agrees at 13 bases. The sequence was collected from a girl in the first two years of life with a congenital heart defect but otherwise immunologically healthy. CDR3 coding DNA: TGTGCCTGGAGCGTCTGGACTAGCGGGAGCTTATCTCACCACAATGAGCAGTTCTTC. The encoded protein is CAWSVWTSGSLSHHNEQFF. Full variable domain (remainder filled in from reference TRBV30 and TRBJ2-1): SQTIHQWPATLVQPVGSPLSLECTVEGTSNPNLYWYRQAAGRGLQLLFYSVGIGQISSEVPQNLSASRPQDRQFILSSKKLLLSDSGFYLCAWSVWTSGSLSHHNEQFFGPGTRLTVL.